This T cell receptor beta chain originates from a study of human T cells and chemical hapten exposure. TCRdb independently ran MiXCR on the RACE reads; one entry per CDR3 protein. This sample has around 120,000 distinct CDR3 sequences, with roughly an eighth found just once. Germline V lookup: CDR1 SGHRS, CDR2 YFSETQ. The CDR3 has 13 amino acids. V was shortened by 3 bases and J by 2 bases, with 7 bases between the two germline ends. Time point meaning: patch test 1, 2 weeks after DPC sensitization. Treatment reported: therapeutic diphenylcyclopropenone sensitization with weekly scalp DPC. This sequence joins TRBV5-1 and TRBJ2-3; no reliable D call. The receptor was derived from a man between 18 and 35 years old with alopecia areata. Some clones in this sample may be carry-over from other donors' samples. Sequenced material: whole blood, taken in connection with sensitization to the hapten diphenylcyclopropenone (DPC). The DNA for the CDR3 is TGCGCCAGCAGCTCGGAAACCACAGATACGCAGTATTTT. This gives the protein CASSSETTDTQYF. The variable domain in full, completed from reference TRBV5-1 and TRBJ2-3, reads KAGVTQTPRYLIKTRGQQVTLSCSPISGHRSVSWYQQTPGQGLQFLFEYFSETQRNKGNFPGRFSGRQFSNSRSEMNVSTLELGDSALYLCASSSETTDTQYFGPGTRLTVL.